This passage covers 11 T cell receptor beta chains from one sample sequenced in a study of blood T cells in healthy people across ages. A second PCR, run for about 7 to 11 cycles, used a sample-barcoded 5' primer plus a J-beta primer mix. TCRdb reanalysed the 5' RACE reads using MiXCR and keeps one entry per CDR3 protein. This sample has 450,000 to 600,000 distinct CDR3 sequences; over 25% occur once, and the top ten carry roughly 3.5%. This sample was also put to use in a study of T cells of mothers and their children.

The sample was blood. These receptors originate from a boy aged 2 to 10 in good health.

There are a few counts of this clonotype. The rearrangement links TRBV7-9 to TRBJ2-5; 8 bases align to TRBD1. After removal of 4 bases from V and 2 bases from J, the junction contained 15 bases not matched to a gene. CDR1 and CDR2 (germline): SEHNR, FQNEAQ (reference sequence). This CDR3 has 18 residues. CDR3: CASSSKRTVDRGQETQYF. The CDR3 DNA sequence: TGTGCCAGCAGCTCCAAACGCACCGTCGACAGGGGACAAGAGACCCAGTACTTC.

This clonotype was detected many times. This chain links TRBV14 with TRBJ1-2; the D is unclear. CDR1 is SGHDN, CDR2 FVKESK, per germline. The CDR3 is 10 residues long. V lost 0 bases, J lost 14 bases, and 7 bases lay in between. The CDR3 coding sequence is TGTGCCAGCAGCCAAGATCTTCGTACCTTC. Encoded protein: CASSQDLRTF.

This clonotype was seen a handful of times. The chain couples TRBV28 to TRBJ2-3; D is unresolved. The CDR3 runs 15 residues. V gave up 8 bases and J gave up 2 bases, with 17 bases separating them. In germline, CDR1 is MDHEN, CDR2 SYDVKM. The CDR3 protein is CASAQPQPYTDTQYF. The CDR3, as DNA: TGTGCCAGCGCCCAACCACAGCCCTACACAGATACGCAGTATTTT.

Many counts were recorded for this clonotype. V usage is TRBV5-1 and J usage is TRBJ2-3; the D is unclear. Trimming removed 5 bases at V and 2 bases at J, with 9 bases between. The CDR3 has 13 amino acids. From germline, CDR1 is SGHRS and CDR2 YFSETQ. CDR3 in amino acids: CASSLTVTDTQYF. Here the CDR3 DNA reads TGCGCCAGCAGTTTAACAGTCACAGATACGCAGTATTTT. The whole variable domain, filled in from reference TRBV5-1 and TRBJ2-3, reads KAGVTQTPRYLIKTRGQQVTLSCSPISGHRSVSWYQQTPGQGLQFLFEYFSETQRNKGNFPGRFSGRQFSNSRSEMNVSTLELGDSALYLCASSLTVTDTQYFGPGTRLTVL.

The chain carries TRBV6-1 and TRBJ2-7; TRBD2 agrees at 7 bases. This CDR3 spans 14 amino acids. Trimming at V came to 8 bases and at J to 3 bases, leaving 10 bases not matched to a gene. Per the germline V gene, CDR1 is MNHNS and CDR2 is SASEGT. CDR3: CASPSGGTFYEQYF. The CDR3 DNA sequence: TGTGCCAGCCCTTCCGGGGGGACCTTCTACGAGCAGTACTTC.

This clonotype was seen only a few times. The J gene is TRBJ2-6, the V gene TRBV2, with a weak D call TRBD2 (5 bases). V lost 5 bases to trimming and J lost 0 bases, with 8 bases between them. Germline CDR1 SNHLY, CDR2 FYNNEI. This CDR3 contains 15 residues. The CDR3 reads CASSPEGSGANVLTF. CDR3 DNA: TGTGCCAGCAGTCCCGAGGGCTCTGGGGCCAACGTCCTGACTTTC.

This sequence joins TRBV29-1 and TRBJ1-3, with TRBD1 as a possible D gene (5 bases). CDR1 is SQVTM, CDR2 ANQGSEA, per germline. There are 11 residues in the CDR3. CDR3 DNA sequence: TGCTCAGGGAAGGCTGGAAACACCATATATTTT. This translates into CSGKAGNTIYF.

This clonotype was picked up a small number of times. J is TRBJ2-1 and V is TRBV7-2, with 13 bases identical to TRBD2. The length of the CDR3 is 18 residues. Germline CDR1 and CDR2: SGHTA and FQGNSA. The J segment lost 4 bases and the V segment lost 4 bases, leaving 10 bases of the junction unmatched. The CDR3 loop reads CASSWGLAGPPYYNEQFF. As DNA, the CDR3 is TGTGCCAGCAGCTGGGGACTAGCGGGACCTCCCTATTACAATGAGCAGTTCTTC.

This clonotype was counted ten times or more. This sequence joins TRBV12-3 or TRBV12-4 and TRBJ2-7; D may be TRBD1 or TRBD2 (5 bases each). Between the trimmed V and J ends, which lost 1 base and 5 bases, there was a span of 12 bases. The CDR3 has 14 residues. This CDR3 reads CASSLVLRDHEQYF. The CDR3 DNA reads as TGTGCCAGCAGTTTAGTTCTCAGGGACCACGAGCAGTACTTC.

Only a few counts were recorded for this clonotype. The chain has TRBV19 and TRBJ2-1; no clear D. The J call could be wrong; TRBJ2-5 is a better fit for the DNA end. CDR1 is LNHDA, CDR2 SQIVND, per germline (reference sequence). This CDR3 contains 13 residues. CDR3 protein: CASSMNPGETQYF. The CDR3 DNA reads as TGTGCCAGTAGTATGAACCCAGGCGAGACCCAGTACTTC.

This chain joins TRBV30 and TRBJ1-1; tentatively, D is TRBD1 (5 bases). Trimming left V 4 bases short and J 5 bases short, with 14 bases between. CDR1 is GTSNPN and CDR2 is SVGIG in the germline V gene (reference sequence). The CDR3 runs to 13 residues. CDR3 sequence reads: CAWTGQVGTEAFF. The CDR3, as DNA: TGTGCCTGGACCGGACAAGTCGGGACTGAAGCTTTCTTT.